One and the same sample provided the 16 T cell receptor beta chains below, sequenced in a study of cytomegalovirus exposure and HLA in healthy donors. PCR amplification relied on 60 Vbeta primers (plus 13 Jbeta primers). Method: immunoSEQ multiplex PCR; TCRdb's copy keeps in-frame clones and lacks some. This table has around 110,000 clones, roughly 82% appearing once. The material sequenced was PBMCs. Receptors originate from a man in his thirties or forties in good health and CMV-seropositive.

The gene calls are TRBV5-1 and TRBJ2-7, with 7 bases that match TRBD1. Trimming cost V 2 bases and J 3 bases; bases outside gene matches: 8. This CDR3 is built from 15 residues. Per germline, CDR1 SGHRS and CDR2 YFSETQ. The CDR3 is CASSFLPSGGYEQYF. CDR3 DNA sequence: TGCGCCAGCAGCTTCTTACCTTCAGGGGGCTACGAGCAGTACTTC. Together with reference TRBV5-1 and TRBJ2-7, the CDR3 gives the full variable domain: KAGVTQTPRYLIKTRGQQVTLSCSPISGHRSVSWYQQTPGQGLQFLFEYFSETQRNKGNFPGRFSGRQFSNSRSEMNVSTLELGDSALYLCASSFLPSGGYEQYFGPGTRLTVT.

Worth noting for this clone: An end of the junction does not agree with germline; a read error may underlie this. J is TRBJ1-1 and V is TRBV7-9; D is unclear. This CDR3 comprises 10 residues. Germline loops: CDR1 SEHNR, CDR2 FQNEAQ (reference sequence). CDR3: CSSSPICAFF. In DNA, the CDR3 is TGTTCCAGCAGCCCTATTTGTGCTTTCTTT.

J is TRBJ1-6 and V is TRBV7-2, with 8 bases that match TRBD1. From germline, CDR1 is SGHTA and CDR2 FQGNSA. Germline trimming cut 2 bases from V and 8 bases from J; bases unmatched to any gene: 5. The CDR3 sequence is 15 residues long. CDR3 DNA sequence: TGTGCCAGCAGCTTACCGACAGGGGATCATTCACCCCTCCACTTT. This translates into CASSLPTGDHSPLHF.

CDR3 loop: CASRGTGGLGNTEAFF. For the CDR3, the DNA is TGTGCCAGCAGAGGGACAGGGGGTTTGGGGAACACTGAAGCTTTCTTT. The gene calls are TRBV6-6 and TRBJ1-1; TRBD1 matches at 11 bases. The CDR3 consists of 16 residues. The germline V gene encodes CDR1 MNHNY and CDR2 SVGAGI (reference sequence). Trimming at V came to 6 bases and at J to 1 base, leaving 7 bases not matched to a gene.

This chain connects TRBV19 to TRBJ2-7; 8 positions agree with TRBD1. Germline lookup yields CDR1 LNHDA and CDR2 SQIVND (reference sequence). CDR3 length equals 13 residues. The V and J ends lost 3 bases and 5 bases, in that order; junction bases with no gene match: 3. CDR3 loop: CASSIQGANEQYF. The CDR3 bases are TGTGCCAGTAGTATCCAGGGGGCCAACGAGCAGTACTTC.

The chain employs TRBV18 and TRBJ1-5; possible D gene TRBD1, 5 bases. The V end was cut by 2 bases, the J end by 7 bases, with 12 bases between. Per the germline V gene, CDR1 is KGHSH and CDR2 is LQKENI. This CDR3 spans 14 amino acids. The CDR3, as DNA: TGTGCCAGCTCACCAGGGGGGGACCGGCAGCCCCAGCATTTT. This gives the protein CASSPGGDRQPQHF.

The chain joins TRBV19 to TRBJ1-5; 9 positions agree with TRBD1. Germline CDR1 reads LNHDA; CDR2 reads SQIVND (reference sequence). This CDR3 has 17 residues. Germline trimming cut 7 bases from V and 2 bases from J; bases unmatched to any gene: 12. The CDR3 DNA follows: TGTGCCAGTACCCTAGGGGAGCGGACAGGGGGCAATCAGCCCCAGCATTTT. Its translation is CASTLGERTGGNQPQHF. The full variable domain, with the rest looked up from reference TRBV19 and TRBJ1-5, is DGGITQSPKYLFRKEGQNVTLSCEQNLNHDAMYWYRQDPGQGLRLIYYSQIVNDFQKGDIAEGYSVSREKKESFPLTVTSAQKNPTAFYLCASTLGERTGGNQPQHFGDGTRLSIL.

J is TRBJ2-7 and V is TRBV2, with D tentatively TRBD2 (6 bases). V gave up 11 bases and J gave up 2 bases, with 13 bases separating them. The CDR3 is 12 amino acids. The germline V gene encodes CDR1 SNHLY and CDR2 FYNNEI. The CDR3 nucleotides are TGTGCCGCCCGGGGGAGCGCCTACGAGCAGTACTTC. Translated: CAARGSAYEQYF.

About this clone: This sample also contains other DNA sequences that code for the same CDR3. V is TRBV18 and J is TRBJ2-1, with TRBD1 matching 12 bases. V dropped 6 bases and J dropped 6; count of bases not matched to a gene: 6. This CDR3 spans 15 amino acids. Germline CDR1 and CDR2: KGHSH and LQKENI. The CDR3 reads CASSPGTGGFNEQFF. The CDR3 nucleotides read TGTGCCAGCTCCCCCGGGACAGGGGGCTTCAATGAGCAGTTCTTC. Filled out from reference TRBV18 and TRBJ2-1, the complete variable domain reads NAGVMQNPRHLVRRRGQEARLRCSPMKGHSHVYWYRQLPEEGLKFMVYLQKENIIDESGMPKERFSAEFPKEGPSILRIQQVVRGDSAAYFCASSPGTGGFNEQFFGPGTRLTVL.

This clone appeared a single time. V and J are TRBV5-5 and TRBJ2-7, with 10 bases identical to TRBD1. The V and J ends lost 0 bases and 5 bases, in that order; junction bases with no gene match: 11. Germline assignment: CDR1 SGHKS and CDR2 YYEKEE (reference sequence). The CDR3 runs 17 residues. The CDR3 region is CASSLGWSGTGDNEQYF. The CDR3 nucleotides read TGTGCCAGCAGCTTGGGCTGGTCCGGGACAGGGGACAACGAGCAGTACTTC.

In the case of this clone: The identical CDR3 is also encoded by other nucleotide sequences in the sample. The chain is built from TRBV6-6 and TRBJ1-2; no reliable D call. Germline V gene lookup returns CDR1 MNHNY and CDR2 SVGAGI (reference sequence). The CDR3 spans 12 residues. Trimming stripped 0 bases from V and 6 bases from J, with 5 bases between. CDR3 DNA sequence: TGTGCCAGCAGTTACTCGAGGGATGGCTACACCTTC. Its translation: CASSYSRDGYTF.

V gene TRBV2 combines with J gene TRBJ1-3; D gene unclear. CDR1 SNHLY and CDR2 FYNNEI come from the germline V gene. Trimming took off 4 bases at V and 4 bases at J, with 8 bases between the two ends. The CDR3 consists of 13 residues. The CDR3 DNA reads as TGTGCCAGCAGTGGAAACAGCGGAAACACCATATATTTT. It translates to CASSGNSGNTIYF.

The V call is TRBV6-1, the J call TRBJ2-3; 16 nucleotides match TRBD2. The CDR3 spans 15 residues. Per germline, CDR1 MNHNS and CDR2 SASEGT. The V gene end was trimmed by 6 bases and the J gene end by 5 bases; junction bases not matched to a gene: 2. CDR3 sequence reads: CASRGLAGGQDTQYF. The DNA of the CDR3 is TGTGCCAGCAGGGGACTAGCGGGGGGGCAAGATACGCAGTATTTT.

Worth noting for this clone: The junction differs from germline at one of its ends, possibly a read error. The CDR3 is CASSLGTGEAKNSQYF. In nucleotides, the CDR3 is TGTGCCAGCAGCTTGGGGACAGGGGAAGCCAAAAACAGTCAGTACTTC. This chain links TRBV5-6 with TRBJ2-4; 9 nucleotides agree with TRBD1. CDR1 is SGHDT, CDR2 YYEEEE, per germline. The CDR3 consists of 16 residues.

The chain joins TRBV5-1 to TRBJ2-1, with D possibly matching TRBD2 (6 bases). CDR1 SGHRS and CDR2 YFSETQ come from the germline V gene. The CDR3 runs 14 residues. Between the trimmed V and J ends, which lost 5 bases and 7 bases, there was a span of 16 bases. CDR3 nucleotides: TGCGCCAGCAGTTCGGGCGGGGTCGGGAATGAGCAGTTCTTC. It codes for CASSSGGVGNEQFF. Supplemented by reference TRBV5-1 and TRBJ2-1, the full variable domain reads KAGVTQTPRYLIKTRGQQVTLSCSPISGHRSVSWYQQTPGQGLQFLFEYFSETQRNKGNFPGRFSGRQFSNSRSEMNVSTLELGDSALYLCASSSGGVGNEQFFGPGTRLTVL.

The chain combines TRBV6-5 with TRBJ1-1, with 8 bases lining up with TRBD1. There are 15 residues in the CDR3. CDR1 MNHEY and CDR2 SVGAGI come from the germline V gene. V lost 6 bases to trimming and J lost 5 bases; unmatched junction nucleotides: 11. The CDR3 DNA reads as TGTGCCAGCAGCTCCTATGAGACAGGGGAAACTGAAGCTTTCTTT. The encoded protein is CASSSYETGETEAFF.